This T cell receptor beta chain was sequenced in a study of blood T cell repertoires in COVID-19. From germline, CDR1 is SGHVS and CDR2 FNYEAQ. This CDR3 spans 13 amino acids. Using immunoSEQ multiplex PCR, the repertoire was profiled, and TCRdb retains in-frame clones only, with some absent. The table lists some 48,000 clones, 90% of them singletons. In regard to this clone: Compared with germline, one end of the junction differs, possibly owing to a read error.

Sample: peripheral blood. The sequence came from a man aged 65 to 85 with acute or convalescent COVID-19. This sequence joins TRBV7-6 and TRBJ2-3, with 13 bases that match TRBD2. The chain's CDR3 is CASSLNPGLAGSF. CDR3 sequence (DNA): TGTGCCAGCAGCTTAAATCCGGGACTAGCGGGGTCTTTT. Based on the CDR3 plus reference TRBV7-6 and TRBJ2-3, the full variable domain is GAGVSQSPRYKVTKRGQDVALRCDPISGHVSLYWYRQALGQGPEFLTYFNYEAQQDKSGLPNDRFSAERPEGSISTLTIQRTEQRDSAMYRCASSLNPGLAGSFGPGTRLTVL.